Below are 7 T cell receptor beta chains sequenced from a single sample in a study of blood T cell repertoires in COVID-19. Only in-frame clones appear in the TCRdb table, and some are missing; sequencing was by immunoSEQ multiplex PCR. The table has about 69,000 clones, 90% seen once. Sequences were obtained from peripheral blood. The receptors stem from a man aged 50-60 years with acute or convalescent COVID-19.

This sequence joins TRBV3-1 (or the pseudogene TRBV3-2) and TRBJ1-2; no reliable D call. Trimming removed 3 bases from V and 8 bases from J, with 16 bases in between. The CDR3 runs to 14 residues. In germline, CDR1 is LGHDT, CDR2 YNNKEL (reference sequence). In DNA, the CDR3 is TGTGCCAGCAGCCAGGCGGACCTGGGAGGCGGCTACACCTTC. The encoded protein is CASSQADLGGGYTF.

The chain is built from TRBV29-1 and TRBJ1-1, with D possibly TRBD1 on 5 matching bases. Trimming removed 5 bases at V and 5 bases at J, with 9 bases between. The CDR3 is made up of 11 amino acids. Germline V gene lookup returns CDR1 SQVTM and CDR2 ANQGSEA. The CDR3 protein is CSVRRGTEAFF. CDR3 sequence (DNA): TGCAGCGTTCGAAGGGGTACTGAAGCTTTCTTT.

The chain combines TRBV28 with TRBJ2-1, with TRBD1 identical over 8 bases. The J segment lost 4 bases and the V segment lost 7 bases, leaving 21 bases of the junction unmatched. The CDR3 loop spans 19 amino acids. Per germline, CDR1 MDHEN and CDR2 SYDVKM. Here the CDR3 DNA reads TGTGCCAGCATAGGGTCTAGGGCGAAGGGGACAGGCAAGTACAATGAGCAGTTCTTC. This gives the protein CASIGSRAKGTGKYNEQFF.

The chain joins TRBV4-1 to TRBJ2-1; 8 bases agree with TRBD1. V shed 0 bases, J shed 4 bases, and the junction held 5 bases outside the gene matches. Germline V lookup: CDR1 MGHRA, CDR2 YSYEKL. The CDR3 runs to 16 residues. CDR3 bases: TGCGCCAGCAGCCAAGATGGGACAGGAGCTTACAATGAGCAGTTCTTC. It translates to CASSQDGTGAYNEQFF.

The genes are TRBV6-4 and TRBJ2-7; a weak D match, TRBD2 (5 bases). V lost 2 bases to trimming and J lost 1 base, with 12 bases between them. The CDR3 covers 15 residues. Per the germline V gene, CDR1 is MRHNA and CDR2 is SNTAGT. The CDR3, as DNA: TGTGCCAGCAGTGACAGTGGACTGACATCCTACGAGCAGTACTTC. Protein product: CASSDSGLTSYEQYF.

The genes are TRBV2 and TRBJ2-7; perhaps TRBD2 as D (6 bases). Germline V lookup: CDR1 SNHLY, CDR2 FYNNEI. This CDR3 contains 15 residues. V was pared by 6 bases and J by 5 bases, with 20 bases between. The CDR3 bases are TGTGCCAGCAGCGAATTCGGGGCGGGGCCCAACGAGCAGTACTTC. It codes for CASSEFGAGPNEQYF.

The V gene is TRBV12-3 or TRBV12-4, the J gene TRBJ2-6, with D maybe TRBD1 (6 bases). The CDR3 runs 13 residues. V lost 8 bases, J lost 4 bases, and 9 bases lay in between. CDR3 DNA: TGTGCCAGCGCAGGGGACGGGGCCAACGTCCTGACTTTC. This codes for CASAGDGANVLTF.